This paragraph reports one TCR beta chain. This clonotype appeared many times. Its antigen target is currently unknown. No much larger clone exists at a distance of one base, and base qualities are not known. Ends trimmed: V by 5 bases, J by 4 bases; bases unmatched to a gene: 12. The CDR3, cysteine through phenylalanine, is 16 amino acids long. Solely the CDR3 DNA is kept, with 48 bases framed from the first base. The germline V gene yields SGHTA for CDR1 and FQGNSA for CDR2. These data are taken from a study of prognosis after radiotherapy for stage I lung cancer (dated by TCRdb to about 2021). The study in broad terms: Between early 2018 and early 2019, roughly 20 patients with stage I NSCLC were enrolled in Nanjing, China. In every patient, SBRT was given without any concurrent therapy. Every patient was regarded as medically inoperable, because of comorbidities in around eleven cases and refusal of surgery in over five cases. The cohort was made up of under 15 men and more than five women, with a median age of around 70 years and an age range of roughly 53 to 95 years. This study profiled peripheral blood TCR beta repertoires from stage I NSCLC patients before and after stereotactic body radiotherapy and linked the repertoires to distant failure. Image-guided IMRT or VMAT was used to deliver SBRT in 3 to 5 fractions at a biologically effective dose of at least 100 Gy. Distant metastases were developed by four of the 19 patients after SBRT, at a median of around seven months, whereas no significant progression was observed in the other 15 patients. Under 15 patients had adenocarcinoma and over five had squamous cell carcinoma as the tumor histology. The study sequenced 38 blood samples from about 20 patients, one before and one after SBRT per patient. In fourteen patients the disease was a newly diagnosed primary stage I lung tumor, whereas about 5 had oligometastatic NSCLC following surgical resection of the primary tumor. The paper's findings and limits, for the study overall: Unique TCR clone counts fell after SBRT (median around 11,000 before versus fewer than 7,500 after; Wilcoxon paired P=0.011). Post-SBRT Shannon entropy and its change from baseline were lower in patients who developed distant metastases; baseline Shannon entropy was not associated with metastases. TRBV and TRBJ usage frequencies reportedly varied with metastasis status, involving two V genes at baseline and about 10 V and two J genes after SBRT. No determination of tumor specificity was made for expanded TCR clones. No adjustment for multiple comparisons was applied to any of the reported P values. The small cohort and short follow-up limited the study, so independent validation of the findings is needed.

All patients had node-negative disease on CT and PET/CT, and none had a history of other malignancies or prior chemotherapy or radiotherapy. Six milliliters of peripheral venous blood were drawn into EDTA tubes at each of two time points. Ficoll-Paque Plus density-gradient centrifugation was used to isolate PBMCs. Right after collection, samples were placed at -80 degrees C and kept there until analysis. Two rounds of multiplex PCR on genomic DNA were used to amplify the TCR beta CDR3 region. The first PCR round used primers specific to each TRBV and TRBJ gene, with sequences filed in Chinese patent CN105087789A. Universal primers were used in the second PCR round. The Roche High Pure PCR Template Preparation Kit was used to extract genomic DNA from frozen PBMCs. An Illumina HiSeq 3000 was used to sequence the libraries paired-end with 151 bp reads. On the authors' methods: CutAdapt was used to discard raw reads that did not contain the multiplex PCR primer sequences. Using PEAR, the high-quality paired reads were merged into contigs. MiXCR assigned TRB V, D and J gene segments to each contig by aligning to reference sequences. CDR3 sequences were clustered by base quality and sequence similarity to remove sequencing errors. Shannon entropy, normalized by the natural log of the productive TCR sequence number, served as the measure of diversity. Clonality was computed as one minus the ratio of Shannon entropy to the natural log of the number of unique clonotypes. The Youden index of ROC curves was used to select progression-free survival cut-offs for repertoire metrics, and analyses were performed in R 3.5.3. Clones were called with MiXCR by TCRdb after fastp trimmed the public reads at Q25, and only in-frame beta chains were retained. Rows matching on CDR3 protein sequence are summarized as one entry with the most common DNA and genes. TCRdb's processing, not the study's, gives the V and J calls here. This sample lists around 20,000 distinct CDR3 sequences; roughly 39% were detected once. The ten largest clones capture around 50% of the sample.

The receptor was isolated from a donor aged 50 or older with non-small cell lung cancer. The chain is made from TRBV7-2 and TRBJ1-2; 8 central bases correspond to TRBD1. Source: PBMCs, taken before or after stereotactic body radiation therapy (not recorded which). The CDR3 in this case is CASSPSTGGSFYGYTF. DNA sequence: TGTGCCAGCAGCCCTTCTACAGGGGGATCGTTCTATGGCTACACCTTC.